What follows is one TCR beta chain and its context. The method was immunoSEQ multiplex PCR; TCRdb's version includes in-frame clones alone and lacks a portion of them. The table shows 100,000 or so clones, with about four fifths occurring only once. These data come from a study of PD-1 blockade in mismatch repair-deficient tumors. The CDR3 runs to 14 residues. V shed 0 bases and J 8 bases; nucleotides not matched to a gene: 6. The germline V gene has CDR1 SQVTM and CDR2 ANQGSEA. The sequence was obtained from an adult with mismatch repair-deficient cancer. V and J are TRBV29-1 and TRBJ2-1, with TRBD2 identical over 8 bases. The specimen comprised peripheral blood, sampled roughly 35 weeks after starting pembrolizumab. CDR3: CSVEDGRALHEQFF. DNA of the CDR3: TGCAGCGTTGAAGACGGGAGGGCTCTTCATGAGCAGTTCTTC.